What follows describes a single T cell receptor beta chain. This entry is derived from a study of blood T cell repertoires in COVID-19. Study in general: Acute and convalescent COVID-19 samples came from the United States, Italy and Spain. From T cells, B-cell-depleted T cells, or PBMCs came the material, which was cDNA or gDNA.

From germline, CDR1 is SGHRS and CDR2 YFSETQ. The V and J ends lost 5 bases and 1 base respectively, with 12 bases between them. This CDR3 is built from 14 residues. Data came from immunoSEQ multiplex PCR; TCRdb stores just in-frame clones and leaves some out. The data show roughly 130,000 clones, roughly 85% seen once. The chain is built from TRBV5-1 and TRBJ1-1, with D tentatively TRBD1 (5 bases). The sequenced sample consisted of peripheral blood. This TCR came from a man in his fifties or sixties with acute or convalescent COVID-19. Here the CDR3 DNA reads TGCGCCAGCAGGGGAGGAGGGACGAACACTGAAGCTTTCTTT. Its translation: CASRGGGTNTEAFF.